Listed here is a single T cell receptor (beta chain). Its matching antigen is unknown. The data derive from a study of cytomegalovirus exposure and HLA in healthy donors. Broader study findings: Across donors, sequencing depth was assumed by presence/absence analyses to be roughly uniform. Earlier analysis looked at TCR beta V segments, and most were productive about 90% or about 30% of the time.

The germline CDR1 and CDR2 sequences are SQVTM and ANQGSEA. This CDR3 comprises 13 residues. Primers for the PCR totalled 60 Vbeta and 13 Jbeta. The table came from immunoSEQ multiplex PCR; TCRdb's copy has only in-frame clones and leaves some out. The sample records about 180,000 clones, 84% being singletons. The donors, nominally healthy at sampling, likely had unrecorded immune exposures. The receptor was isolated from a boy younger than 10 in good health and CMV-seronegative. Sequences were obtained from PBMCs. The chain employs TRBV29-1 and TRBJ2-5; 9 nucleotides match TRBD2. TRBJ2-7 explains the end of the DNA better; the J call may be wrong. The CDR3 loop is CSVVREGIYEQYF. CDR3 nucleotides: TGCAGCGTTGTGCGGGAGGGGATCTACGAGCAGTACTTC.